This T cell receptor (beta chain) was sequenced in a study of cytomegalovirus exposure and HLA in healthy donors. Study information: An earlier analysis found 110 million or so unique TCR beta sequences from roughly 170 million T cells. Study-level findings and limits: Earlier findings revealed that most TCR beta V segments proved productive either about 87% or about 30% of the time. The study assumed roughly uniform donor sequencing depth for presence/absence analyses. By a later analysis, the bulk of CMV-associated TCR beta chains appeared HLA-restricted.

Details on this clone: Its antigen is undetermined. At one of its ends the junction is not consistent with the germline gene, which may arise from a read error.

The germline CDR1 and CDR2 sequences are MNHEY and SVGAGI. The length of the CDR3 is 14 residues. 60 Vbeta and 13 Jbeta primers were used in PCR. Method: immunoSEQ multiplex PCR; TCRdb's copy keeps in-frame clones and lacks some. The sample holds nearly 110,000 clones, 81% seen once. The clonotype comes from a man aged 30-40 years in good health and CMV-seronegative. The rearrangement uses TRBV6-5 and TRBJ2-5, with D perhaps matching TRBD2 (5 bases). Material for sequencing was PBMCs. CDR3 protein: CAGSPSPGGETQYF. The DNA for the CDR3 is TGTGCCGGCAGCCCCAGCCCCGGCGGGGAGACCCAGTACTTC.